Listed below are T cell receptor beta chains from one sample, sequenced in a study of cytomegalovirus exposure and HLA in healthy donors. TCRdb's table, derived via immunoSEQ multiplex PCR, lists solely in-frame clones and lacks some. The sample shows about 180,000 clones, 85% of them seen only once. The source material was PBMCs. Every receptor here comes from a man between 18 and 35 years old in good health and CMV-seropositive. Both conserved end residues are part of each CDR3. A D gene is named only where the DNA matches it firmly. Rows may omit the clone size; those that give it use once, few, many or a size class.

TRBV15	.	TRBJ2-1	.	CATSRDRVHEQFF	TGTGCCACCAGCAGAGATCGGGTGCATGAGCAGTTCTTC
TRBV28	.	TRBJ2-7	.	CASRGAGTYEQYF	TGTGCCAGCAGAGGGGCTGGTACCTACGAGCAGTACTTC
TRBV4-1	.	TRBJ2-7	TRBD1	CASSQDTGQTYEQYF	TGCGCCAGCAGCCAAGATACGGGACAGACCTACGAGCAGTACTTC
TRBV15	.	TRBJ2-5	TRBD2	CATSRDGREGSGKTQYF	TGTGCCACCAGCAGAGATGGGCGGGAGGGATCCGGGAAGACCCAGTACTTC
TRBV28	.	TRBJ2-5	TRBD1	CASNLDRGQETQYF	TGTGCCAGCAATCTAGACAGGGGTCAAGAGACCCAGTACTTC
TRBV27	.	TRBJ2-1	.	CASSHYNEQFF	TGTGCCAGCAGTCACTACAATGAGCAGTTCTTC
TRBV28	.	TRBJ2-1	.	CASSLEGTYNEQFF	TGTGCCAGCAGTTTAGAGGGAACCTACAATGAGCAGTTCTTC
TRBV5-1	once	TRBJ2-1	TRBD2	CASSFSSGDTGEQFF	TGCGCCAGCAGCTTTTCTAGCGGAGACACGGGTGAGCAGTTCTTC
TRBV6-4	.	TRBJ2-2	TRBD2	CASSYSGVNTGELFF	TGTGCCAGCAGTTACAGCGGGGTGAACACCGGGGAGCTGTTTTTT
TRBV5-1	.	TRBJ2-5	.	CASSPEPPTGVYQETQYF	TGCGCCAGCAGCCCCGAACCCCCGACAGGCGTCTACCAAGAGACCCAGTACTTC
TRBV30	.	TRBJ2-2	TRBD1	CAWSPGTGAGELFF	TGTGCCTGGAGTCCCGGGACAGGGGCCGGGGAGCTGTTTTTT
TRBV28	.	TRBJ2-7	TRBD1	CASSLSGQGEGEQYF	TGTGCCAGCAGTTTATCGGGACAGGGTGAAGGCGAGCAGTACTTC
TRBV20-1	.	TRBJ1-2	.	CSGYPGYGYTF	TGCAGTGGTTACCCAGGCTATGGCTACACCTTC
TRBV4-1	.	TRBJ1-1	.	CASSQDRLGNTEAFF	TGCGCCAGCAGCCAAGATCGACTAGGGAACACTGAAGCTTTCTTT
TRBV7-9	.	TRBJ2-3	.	CASSYPKESFTDTQYF	TGTGCCAGCAGCTACCCGAAGGAGAGTTTTACAGATACGCAGTATTTT
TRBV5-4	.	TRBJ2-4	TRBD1	CASSLVTGVAKNIQYF	TGTGCCAGCAGCTTGGTAACAGGGGTGGCCAAAAACATTCAGTACTTC
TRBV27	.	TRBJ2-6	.	CASSKSSGANVLTF	TGTGCCAGCAGTAAGAGCTCTGGGGCCAACGTCCTGACTTTC
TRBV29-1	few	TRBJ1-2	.	CSVDSTNYGYTF	TGCAGCGTCGACAGTACTAACTATGGCTACACCTTC
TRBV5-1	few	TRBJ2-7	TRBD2	CASRTEAGAYEQYF	TGCGCCAGCCGGACCGAGGCGGGGGCCTACGAGCAGTACTTC
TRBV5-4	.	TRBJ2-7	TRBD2	CASSPSGSYEQYF	TGTGCCAGCAGCCCTAGCGGCTCCTACGAGCAGTACTTC
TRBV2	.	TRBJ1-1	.	CASSAGGATEAFF	TGTGCCAGCAGTGCCGGGGGAGCCACTGAAGCTTTCTTT
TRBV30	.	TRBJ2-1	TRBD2	CAWSHAGDEQFF	TGTGCCTGGAGTCATGCGGGAGATGAGCAGTTCTTC
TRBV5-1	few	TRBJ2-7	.	CASSLVRYEQYF	TGCGCCAGCAGCTTGGTCAGATACGAGCAGTACTTC
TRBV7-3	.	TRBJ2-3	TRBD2	CASSLGIAGVSVTQYF	TGTGCCAGCAGCTTAGGCATAGCGGGAGTTTCAGTTACGCAGTATTTT